This T cell receptor beta chain was recorded in a study of control samples from healthy donors and cancer patients. Profiled with immunoSEQ multiplex PCR; TCRdb holds only in-frame clones, not every one. The top ten clones hold more than 5% of a sample with 80,000 to 85,000 clones, roughly 90% of them seen once. CDR1 and CDR2 (germline): SGHRS, YFSETQ. This CDR3 region has 16 residues. The V and J ends lost 0 bases and 0 bases respectively, with 11 bases between them. What was sequenced was blood. The chain links TRBV5-1 to TRBJ2-3; a possible D gene is TRBD1 (6 bases). The TCR was taken from a woman between 45 and 65 years old in good health. CDR3 residues: CASSLGVGASTDTQYF. The CDR3 DNA sequence: TGCGCCAGCAGCTTGGGCGTGGGGGCGAGCACAGATACGCAGTATTTT.